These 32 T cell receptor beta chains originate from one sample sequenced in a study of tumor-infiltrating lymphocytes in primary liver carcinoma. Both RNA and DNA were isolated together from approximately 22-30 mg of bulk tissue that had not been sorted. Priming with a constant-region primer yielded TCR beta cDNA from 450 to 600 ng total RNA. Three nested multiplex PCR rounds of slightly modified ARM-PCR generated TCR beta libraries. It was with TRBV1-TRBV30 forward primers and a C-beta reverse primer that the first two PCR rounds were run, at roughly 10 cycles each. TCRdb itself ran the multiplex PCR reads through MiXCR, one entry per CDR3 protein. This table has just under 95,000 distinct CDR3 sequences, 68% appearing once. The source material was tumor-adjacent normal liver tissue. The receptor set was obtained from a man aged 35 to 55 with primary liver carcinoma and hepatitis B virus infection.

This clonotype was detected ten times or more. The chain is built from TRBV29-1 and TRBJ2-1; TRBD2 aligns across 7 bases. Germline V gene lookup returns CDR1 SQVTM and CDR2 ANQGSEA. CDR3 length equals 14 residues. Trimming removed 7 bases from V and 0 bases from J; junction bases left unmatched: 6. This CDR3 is CSAERDSSYNEQFF. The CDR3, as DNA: TGCAGCGCCGAGCGGGATTCCTCCTACAATGAGCAGTTCTTC.

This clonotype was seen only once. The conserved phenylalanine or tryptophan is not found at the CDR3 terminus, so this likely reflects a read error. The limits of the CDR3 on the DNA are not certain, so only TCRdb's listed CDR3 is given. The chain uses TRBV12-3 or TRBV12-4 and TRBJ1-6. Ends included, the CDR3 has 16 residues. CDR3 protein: CASSCGRGAYNSPLHY.

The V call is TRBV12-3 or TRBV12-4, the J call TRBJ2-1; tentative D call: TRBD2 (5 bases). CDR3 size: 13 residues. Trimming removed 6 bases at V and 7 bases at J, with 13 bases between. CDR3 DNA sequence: TGTGCCAGCAGCCTAACTCGAGGGAATGAGCAGTTCTTC. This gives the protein CASSLTRGNEQFF.

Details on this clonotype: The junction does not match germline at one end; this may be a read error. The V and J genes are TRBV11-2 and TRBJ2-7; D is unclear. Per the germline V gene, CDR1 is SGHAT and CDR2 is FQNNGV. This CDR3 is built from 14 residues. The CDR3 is CASILTYGAHEQYF. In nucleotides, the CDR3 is TGTGCCAGCATCTTAACCTACGGAGCCCACGAGCAGTACTTC.

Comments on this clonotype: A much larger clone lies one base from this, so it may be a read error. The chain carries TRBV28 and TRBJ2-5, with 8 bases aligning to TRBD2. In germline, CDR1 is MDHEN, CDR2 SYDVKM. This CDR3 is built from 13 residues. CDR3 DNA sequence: TGTACCCACGGGAGCGGGAGTTGGGAGACCCAGTACTTC. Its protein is CTHGSGSWETQYF.

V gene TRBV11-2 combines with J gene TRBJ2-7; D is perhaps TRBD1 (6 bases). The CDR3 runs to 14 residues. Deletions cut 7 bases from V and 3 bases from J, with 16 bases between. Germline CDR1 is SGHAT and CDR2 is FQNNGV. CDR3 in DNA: TGTGCCAGCATCTCCCTGGACAGCCGCTACGAGCAGTACTTC. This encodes CASISLDSRYEQYF.

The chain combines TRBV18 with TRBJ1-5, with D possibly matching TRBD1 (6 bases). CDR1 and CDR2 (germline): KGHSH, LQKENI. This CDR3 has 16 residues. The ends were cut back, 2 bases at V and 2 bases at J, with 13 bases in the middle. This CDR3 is CASSPGGGGGNQPQHF. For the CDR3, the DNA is TGTGCCAGCTCACCAGGCGGGGGCGGTGGCAATCAGCCCCAGCATTTT.

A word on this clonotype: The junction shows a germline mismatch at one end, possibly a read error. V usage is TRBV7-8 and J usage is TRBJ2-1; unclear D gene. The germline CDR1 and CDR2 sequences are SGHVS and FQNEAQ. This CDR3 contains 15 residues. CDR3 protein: CASRPARGSYSEQFF. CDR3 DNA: TGTGCCAGCAGACCGGCACGCGGTTCCTACAGTGAGCAGTTCTTC.

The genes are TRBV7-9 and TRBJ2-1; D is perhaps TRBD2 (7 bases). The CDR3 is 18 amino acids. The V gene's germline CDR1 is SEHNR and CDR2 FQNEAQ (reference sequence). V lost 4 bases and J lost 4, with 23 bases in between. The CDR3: CASSYRGSGEGSYNEQFF. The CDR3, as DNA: TGTGCCAGCAGCTATAGGGGGAGCGGGGAAGGCTCATACAATGAGCAGTTCTTC.

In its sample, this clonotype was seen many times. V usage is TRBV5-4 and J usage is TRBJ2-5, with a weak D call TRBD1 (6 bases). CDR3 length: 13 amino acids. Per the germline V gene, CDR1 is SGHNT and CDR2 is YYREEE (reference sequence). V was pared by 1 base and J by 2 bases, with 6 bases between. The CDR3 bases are TGTGCCAGCAGCTTGAGGGGGCAAGAGACCCAGTACTTC. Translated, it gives CASSLRGQETQYF.

CDR3 sequence: CAWSVRGNEQFF. The CDR3 region has the DNA TGTGCCTGGAGTGTACGGGGTAATGAGCAGTTCTTC. The chain carries TRBV30 and TRBJ2-1; D is possibly TRBD2 (5 bases). CDR3 length equals 12 residues. Trimming took 0 bases from V and 7 from J, leaving 7 bases between them. The germline CDR1 and CDR2 sequences are GTSNPN and SVGIG (reference sequence).

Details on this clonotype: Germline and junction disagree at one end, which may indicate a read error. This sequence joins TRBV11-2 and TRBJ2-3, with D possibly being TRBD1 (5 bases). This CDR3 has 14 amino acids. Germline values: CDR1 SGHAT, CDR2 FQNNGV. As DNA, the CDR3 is TGTGCCAGTAGCTTGACAGAAGAGGCAGATACGCAGTATTTT. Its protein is CASSLTEEADTQYF.

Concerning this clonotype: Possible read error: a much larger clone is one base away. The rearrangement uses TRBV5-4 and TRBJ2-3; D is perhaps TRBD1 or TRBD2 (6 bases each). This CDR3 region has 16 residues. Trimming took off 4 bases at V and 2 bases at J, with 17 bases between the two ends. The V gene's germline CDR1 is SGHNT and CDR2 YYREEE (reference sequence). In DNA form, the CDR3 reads TGTGCCAGCAGCCCATCGGGGGCTGGCCACACAGATACGCAGTATTTT. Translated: CASSPSGAGHTDTQYF.

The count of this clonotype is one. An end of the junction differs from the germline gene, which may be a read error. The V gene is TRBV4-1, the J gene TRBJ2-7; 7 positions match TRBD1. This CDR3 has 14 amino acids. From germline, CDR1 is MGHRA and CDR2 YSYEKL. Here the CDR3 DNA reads TGCGCCGGCAGCCCCCTGGACAGGAGCTACGAGCAGTACTTC. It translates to CAGSPLDRSYEQYF.

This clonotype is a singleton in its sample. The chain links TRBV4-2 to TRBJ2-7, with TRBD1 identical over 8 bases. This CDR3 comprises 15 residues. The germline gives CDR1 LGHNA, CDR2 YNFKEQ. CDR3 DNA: TGTGTCAACAGCCAGCAGGGACAGGAGTTCTACGAGCAGTACTTC. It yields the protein CVNSQQGQEFYEQYF.

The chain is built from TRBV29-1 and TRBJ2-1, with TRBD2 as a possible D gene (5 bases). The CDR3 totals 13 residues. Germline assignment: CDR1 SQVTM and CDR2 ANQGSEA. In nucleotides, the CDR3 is TGCAGGGTTATTGGAGGTCGGGCGGGTCTGCAGTTCTTC. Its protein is CRVIGGRAGLQFF.

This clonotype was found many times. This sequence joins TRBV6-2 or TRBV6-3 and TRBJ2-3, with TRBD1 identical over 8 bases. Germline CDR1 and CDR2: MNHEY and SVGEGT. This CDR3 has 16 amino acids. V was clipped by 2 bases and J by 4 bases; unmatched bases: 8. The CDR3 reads CASSYPDRGDPDTQYF. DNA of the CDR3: TGTGCCAGCAGTTACCCCGACAGGGGTGACCCAGATACGCAGTATTTT.

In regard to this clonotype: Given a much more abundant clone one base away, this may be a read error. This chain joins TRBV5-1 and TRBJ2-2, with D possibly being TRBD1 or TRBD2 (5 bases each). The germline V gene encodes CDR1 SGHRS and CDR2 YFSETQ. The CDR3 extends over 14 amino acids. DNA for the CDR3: TGCGCCAGCAGTAAGCTGGGGCCACCCGGGGAGCCGTTTTTT. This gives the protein CASSKLGPPGEPFF.

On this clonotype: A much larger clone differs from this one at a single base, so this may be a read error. CDR3 in amino acids: CDSSGGLWRNQPQHF. The CDR3 nucleotides read TGTGACAGCAGTGGAGGGTTGTGGCGCAATCAGCCCCAGCATTTT. The chain carries TRBV6-1 and TRBJ1-5; D is unresolved. The CDR3 extends over 15 amino acids. Looked up from germline, CDR1 is MNHNS and CDR2 is SASEGT.

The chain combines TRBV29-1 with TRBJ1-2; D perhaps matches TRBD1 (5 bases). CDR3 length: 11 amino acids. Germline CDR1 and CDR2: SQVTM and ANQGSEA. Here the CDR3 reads CNFGTFYGYTF. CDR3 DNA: TGCAACTTTGGGACTTTCTATGGCTACACCTTC.

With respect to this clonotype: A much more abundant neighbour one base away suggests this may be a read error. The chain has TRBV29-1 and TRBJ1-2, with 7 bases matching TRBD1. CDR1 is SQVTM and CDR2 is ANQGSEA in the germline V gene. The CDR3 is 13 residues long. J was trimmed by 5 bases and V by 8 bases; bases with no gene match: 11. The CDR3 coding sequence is TGCAGCATCGCCCCCGGACAGGATTATGGCTACACCTTC. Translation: CSIAPGQDYGYTF.

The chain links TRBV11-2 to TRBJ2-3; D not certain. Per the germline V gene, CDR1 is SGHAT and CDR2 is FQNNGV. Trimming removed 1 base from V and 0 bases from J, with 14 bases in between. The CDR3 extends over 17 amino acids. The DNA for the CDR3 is TGTGCCAGCAGCTTAGTCCCGGCTAGTGGCAGCACAGATACGCAGTATTTT. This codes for CASSLVPASGSTDTQYF.

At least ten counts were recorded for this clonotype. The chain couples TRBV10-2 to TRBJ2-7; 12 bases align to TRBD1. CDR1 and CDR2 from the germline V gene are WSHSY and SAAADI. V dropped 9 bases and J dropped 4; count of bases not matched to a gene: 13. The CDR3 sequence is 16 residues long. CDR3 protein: CASLPGQGAKGYEQYF. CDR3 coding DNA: TGCGCCAGTTTGCCGGGACAGGGGGCTAAGGGGTACGAGCAGTACTTC.

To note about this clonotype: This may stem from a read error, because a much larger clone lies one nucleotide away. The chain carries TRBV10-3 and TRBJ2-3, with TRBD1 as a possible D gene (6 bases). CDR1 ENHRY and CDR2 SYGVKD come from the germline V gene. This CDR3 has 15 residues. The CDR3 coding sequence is TGTGCCATCAGTTCAAGGGGGTTTAGCACAGATACGCGGTATTTT. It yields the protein CAISSRGFSTDTRYF.

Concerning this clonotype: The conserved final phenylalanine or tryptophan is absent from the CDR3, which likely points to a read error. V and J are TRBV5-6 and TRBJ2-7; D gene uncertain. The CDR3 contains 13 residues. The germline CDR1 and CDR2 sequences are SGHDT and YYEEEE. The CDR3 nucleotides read TGTGCTAGCAGCTTGGAGAGCTCCTACGAGCAGTACATC. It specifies CASSLESSYEQYI.

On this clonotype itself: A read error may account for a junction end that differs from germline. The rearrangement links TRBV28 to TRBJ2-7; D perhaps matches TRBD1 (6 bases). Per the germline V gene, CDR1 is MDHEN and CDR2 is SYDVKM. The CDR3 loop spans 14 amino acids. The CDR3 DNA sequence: TGTGTCAGCAGTTTAAGACAGGCGGGCTACCAGCAGTACTTC. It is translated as CVSSLRQAGYQQYF.

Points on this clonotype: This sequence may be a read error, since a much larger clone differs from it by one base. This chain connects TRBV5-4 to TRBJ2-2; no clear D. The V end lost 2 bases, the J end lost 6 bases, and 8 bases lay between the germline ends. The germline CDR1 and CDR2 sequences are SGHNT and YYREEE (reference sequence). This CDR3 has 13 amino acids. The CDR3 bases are TGTGCCAGCAGCTTCTGGGTGGCCGGGGAGCTGTTTTTT. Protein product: CASSFWVAGELFF. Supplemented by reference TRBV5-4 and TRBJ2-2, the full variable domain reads ETGVTQSPTHLIKTRGQQVTLRCSSQSGHNTVSWYQQALGQGPQFIFQYYREEENGRGNFPPRFSGLQFPNYSSELNVNALELDDSALYLCASSFWVAGELFFGEGSRLTVL.

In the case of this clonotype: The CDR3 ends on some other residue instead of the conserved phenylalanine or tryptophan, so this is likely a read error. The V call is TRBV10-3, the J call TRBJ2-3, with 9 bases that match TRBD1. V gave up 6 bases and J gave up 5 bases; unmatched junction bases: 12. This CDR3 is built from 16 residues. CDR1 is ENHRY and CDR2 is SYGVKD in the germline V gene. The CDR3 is CAISRRNRGQGDTQYL. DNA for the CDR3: TGTGCCATCAGCCGGAGGAACAGGGGGCAAGGAGATACGCAGTATCTT.

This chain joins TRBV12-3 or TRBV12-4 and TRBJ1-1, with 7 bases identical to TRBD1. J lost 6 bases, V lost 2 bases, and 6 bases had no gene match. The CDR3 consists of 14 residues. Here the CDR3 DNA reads TGTGCCAGCAGTTTATACAGGGGCGACGCTGAAGCTTTCTTT. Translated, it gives CASSLYRGDAEAFF.

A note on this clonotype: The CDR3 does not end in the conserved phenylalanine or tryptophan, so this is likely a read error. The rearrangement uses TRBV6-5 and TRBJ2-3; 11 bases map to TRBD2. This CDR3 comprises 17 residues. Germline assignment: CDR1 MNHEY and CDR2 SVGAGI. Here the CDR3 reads CASSLSLLAGEDDMQYS. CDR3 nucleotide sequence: TGTGCCAGCAGTCTCTCTCTACTAGCGGGAGAAGATGATATGCAGTATTCT.

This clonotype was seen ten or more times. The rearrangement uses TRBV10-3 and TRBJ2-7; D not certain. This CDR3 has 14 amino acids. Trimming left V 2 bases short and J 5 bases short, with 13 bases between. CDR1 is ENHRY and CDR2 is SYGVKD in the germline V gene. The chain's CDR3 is CAISERASGDEQYF. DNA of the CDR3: TGTGCCATCAGTGAGAGAGCAAGTGGTGACGAGCAGTACTTC.

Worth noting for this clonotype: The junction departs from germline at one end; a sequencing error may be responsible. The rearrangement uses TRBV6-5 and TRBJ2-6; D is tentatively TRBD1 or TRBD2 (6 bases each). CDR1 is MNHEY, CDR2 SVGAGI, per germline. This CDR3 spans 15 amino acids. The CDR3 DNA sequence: TGTGCTAGCAGGAGGGAGGCGAGGGGGACCAACGTCCTGACTTTC. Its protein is CASRREARGTNVLTF.